A single sample is the source of the 32 T cell receptor beta chains below, sequenced in a study of tumor and adjacent non-tumor tissue in lung cancer. A modified ARM-PCR protocol with three rounds of nested PCR amplified TCRbeta. TCRdb fed the multiplex PCR reads into MiXCR, producing one record per CDR3 protein. The sample includes 200,000 or so distinct CDR3 sequences, roughly 70% of them seen just once. This sample's RNA came from whole unsorted tissue. The sequenced material came from lung tumor tissue. The receptors shown here come from a man aged 60-69 years with non-small cell lung cancer.

Comments on this clonotype: One junction end does not reproduce the germline sequence, and a read error may be involved. This chain connects TRBV12-3 or TRBV12-4 to TRBJ2-1, with D possibly being TRBD2 (5 bases). There are 15 residues in the CDR3. The CDR3: CASNLAGKLLNEQFF. In DNA form, the CDR3 reads TGTGCCAGCAATTTAGCCGGGAAACTCCTCAATGAACAGTTCTTC.

In regard to this clonotype: One end of the junction does not line up with germline, which may come from a read error. The V call is TRBV11-1, the J call TRBJ1-1; 9 bases match TRBD1. The CDR3 is made up of 14 amino acids. Germline V lookup: CDR1 SGHAT, CDR2 FQDESV (reference sequence). The DNA of the CDR3 is TGTACCACCAGCTTAGCACAGGGGGCAACTGAAGCTTTGTTT. It translates to CTTSLAQGATEALF.

On this clonotype itself: One end of the junction varies from germline; a read error may be responsible. The V and J genes are TRBV11-3 and TRBJ2-1; 8 bases line up with TRBD2. From germline, CDR1 is SGHNT and CDR2 YENEEA. CDR3 length: 15 amino acids. The CDR3 DNA reads TGTGCCAGCAGCCCCGGGGCTAGCGGGTACAATAAGCAGTTGTTC. Its protein product is CASSPGASGYNKQLF.

This clonotype was picked up one time. This clone may be a read error of a much larger clone one base away. No conserved phenylalanine or tryptophan ends this CDR3, so it is likely a read error. The chain has TRBV6-1 and TRBJ1-1; perhaps TRBD1 as D (6 bases). V was pared by 4 bases and J by 1 base, with 13 bases between. The germline CDR1 and CDR2 sequences are MNHNS and SASEGT. This CDR3 comprises 15 residues. This CDR3 reads CASSVGGPRNTEAFV. DNA of the CDR3: TGTGCCAGCAGTGTTGGGGGGCCGAGGAACACTGAAGCTTTCGTT.

The chain couples TRBV2 to TRBJ2-1; D call uncertain. This CDR3 spans 11 amino acids. Germline-derived CDR1 and CDR2 are SNHLY and FYNNEI. Trimming cost V 6 bases and J 9 bases, with 9 bases left between them. CDR3 nucleotides: TGTGCCAGCAGATACGCGAGTGAGCAGTTCTTC. Its protein is CASRYASEQFF. Looking up the rest from reference TRBV2 and TRBJ2-1 gives the full variable domain: EPEVTQTPSHQVTQMGQEVILRCVPISNHLYFYWYRQILGQKVEFLVSFYNNEISEKSEIFDDQFSVERPDGSNFTLKIRSTKLEDSAMYFCASRYASEQFFGPGTRLTVL.

Turning to this clonotype: Germline and junction disagree at one end, which may indicate a read error. The V call is TRBV4-3, the J call TRBJ2-7; D remains ambiguous. From germline, CDR1 is LGHNA and CDR2 YSLEER. The CDR3 runs 14 residues. The CDR3 coding sequence is TGCGCCAGCAGCCAAGGGGGAAACACCTACGATCAGTACTTC. Encoded protein: CASSQGGNTYDQYF.

Points on this clonotype: This may be a read error, as it is one base from a much larger clone. The V and J genes are TRBV20-1 and TRBJ2-2; no reliable D call. This CDR3 has 11 residues. Trimming removed 2 bases at V and 10 bases at J, with 8 bases between. From germline, CDR1 is DFQATT and CDR2 SNEGSKA (reference sequence). The DNA for the CDR3 is TGCAGTGCTAGAACACCCCTGGAGCTGTTTTTT. Its protein is CSARTPLELFF.

Worth noting for this clonotype: The junction differs from germline at one of its ends, possibly a read error. This rearrangement joins TRBV12-3 or TRBV12-4 to TRBJ2-3; D ambiguous. CDR3 size: 13 residues. Here the CDR3 DNA reads TGTGCCAGCACCCCCATTAACACAGATACGCAGTGTTTT. Residues: CASTPINTDTQCF.

The V gene is TRBV20-1, the J gene TRBJ2-1, with 7 bases aligning to TRBD2. The CDR3 has 16 amino acids. Germline assignment: CDR1 DFQATT and CDR2 SNEGSKA (reference sequence). V shed 1 base and J 6 bases; nucleotides not matched to a gene: 12. The CDR3 DNA reads as TGCAGTGCTAGAGGTCAACTTGCGGGAGCATCCAATGAGCAGTTCTTC. This sequence encodes CSARGQLAGASNEQFF.

Points on this clonotype: Being one base from a much bigger clone, this may be a read error. The chain links TRBV20-1 to TRBJ2-7, with D tentatively TRBD1 or TRBD2 (5 bases each). This CDR3 has 13 amino acids. The germline CDR1 and CDR2 sequences are DFQATT and SNEGSKA (reference sequence). Trimming cost V 4 bases and J 6 bases, with 16 bases left between them. The CDR3 coding sequence is TGCAGTGCTAACTCTAGGGAGAGGGGCGAGCAGTACTTC. Translating it yields CSANSRERGEQYF.

The chain links TRBV11-3 to TRBJ1-2; no clear D. This CDR3 has 15 residues. V was clipped by 5 bases and J by 10 bases, with 23 bases between them. Germline V gene data show CDR1 as SGHNT and CDR2 as YENEEA. The CDR3 sequence is CASSRSIGKNFDYTF. The CDR3 nucleotides are TGTGCCAGCAGCCGTTCGATCGGCAAGAACTTTGACTACACCTTC.

J is TRBJ1-5 and V is TRBV6-1, with D possibly TRBD1 on 6 matching bases. Germline CDR1 MNHNS, CDR2 SASEGT. V was clipped by 7 bases and J by 3 bases, with 16 bases between them. CDR3 length: 15 residues. CDR3 DNA sequence: TGTGCCAGCACCTGGTCAGGGGTTATCAATCAGCCCCAGCATTTT. Its translation is CASTWSGVINQPQHF.

A remark on this clonotype: At one end, the junction sequence differs from germline, possibly due to a read error. The chain joins TRBV4-1 to TRBJ1-2; possible D gene TRBD1, 5 bases. The length of the CDR3 is 15 residues. Germline CDR1 and CDR2: MGHRA and YSYEKL. CDR3 loop: CANSQGRGPNYVFTF. CDR3 nucleotides: TGCGCCAACAGCCAAGGCCGGGGACCTAACTATGTCTTCACCTTC.

The chain employs TRBV18 and TRBJ2-7; 11 bases align to TRBD2. Trimming removed 6 bases from V and 4 bases from J; junction bases left unmatched: 11. The CDR3 consists of 16 residues. CDR1 and CDR2 (germline): KGHSH, LQKENI. The CDR3 sequence: CASSPNPGTSGYEQYF. In nucleotides, the CDR3 is TGTGCCAGCTCCCCAAATCCCGGGACTAGCGGTTACGAGCAGTACTTC. Full variable domain (rest looked up from reference TRBV18 and TRBJ2-7): NAGVMQNPRHLVRRRGQEARLRCSPMKGHSHVYWYRQLPEEGLKFMVYLQKENIIDESGMPKERFSAEFPKEGPSILRIQQVVRGDSAAYFCASSPNPGTSGYEQYFGPGTRLTVT.

The chain links TRBV20-1 to TRBJ2-7; 10 nucleotides line up with TRBD2. Trimming cost V 1 base and J 6 bases; bases outside gene matches: 6. The germline gives CDR1 DFQATT, CDR2 SNEGSKA (reference sequence). The CDR3 runs to 14 residues. The chain's CDR3 is CSARAAGGNPEQYF. The CDR3 nucleotides are TGCAGTGCTAGAGCAGCGGGGGGGAACCCCGAGCAGTACTTC.

On this clonotype itself: The junction shows a germline mismatch at one end, possibly a read error. CDR3 amino acids: CTSSEVRGFETQYF. CDR3 nucleotide sequence: TGTACCAGCAGTGAAGTAAGGGGCTTCGAGACTCAGTACTTC. V is TRBV6-1 and J is TRBJ2-5; perhaps TRBD1 as D (5 bases). CDR3 length: 14 amino acids. Germline V gene sequence: CDR1 MNHNS, CDR2 SASEGT.

Turning to this clonotype: Compared with germline, one end of the junction differs, possibly owing to a read error. The chain is built from TRBV20-1 and TRBJ1-4; D perhaps matches TRBD1 (5 bases). Germline-derived CDR1 and CDR2 are DFQATT and SNEGSKA (reference sequence). The CDR3 contains 13 residues. CDR3 region: CSAQDSGSEKLFF. The DNA of the CDR3 is TGCAGTGCCCAAGACAGTGGTTCAGAAAAATTGTTTTTT.

Note on this clonotype: This may stem from a read error, because a much larger clone lies one nucleotide away. The chain is built from TRBV20-1 and TRBJ2-1; D may match TRBD1 or TRBD2 (5 bases each). The CDR3 totals 14 residues. Germline CDR1 and CDR2: DFQATT and SNEGSKA (reference sequence). The CDR3 sequence: CSARGDRGYNEQIF. Here the CDR3 DNA reads TGCAGTGCTAGAGGGGACCGGGGATACAATGAGCAGATCTTC.

The CDR3 here is CASETCGISDTQYF. The CDR3 bases are TGCGCCAGCGAGACTTGCGGGATTTCAGATACGCAGTATTTT. The V and J genes are TRBV10-2 and TRBJ2-3; maybe TRBD2 (6 bases). The V and J ends lost 8 bases and 4 bases respectively, with 16 bases between them. CDR3 size: 14 residues. From germline, CDR1 is WSHSY and CDR2 SAAADI.

This clonotype came up once. CDR3: CSVAIPPSMVEAFF. CDR3 nucleotide sequence: TGCAGTGTGGCGATCCCCCCAAGCATGGTTGAAGCTTTCTTT. This chain joins TRBV20-1 and TRBJ1-1, with D unclear. The V and J ends lost 7 bases and 7 bases respectively, with 22 bases between them. The CDR3 runs to 14 residues. Germline V lookup: CDR1 DFQATT, CDR2 SNEGSKA (reference sequence).

In the case of this clonotype: A read error may explain this, as a much larger clone is one base away. The CDR3 DNA sequence: TGCAGTGCTAGGGAAAATTCAAACATCCTGACTTTC. Its protein product is CSARENSNILTF. The chain carries TRBV20-1 and TRBJ2-6; D uncertain. V was cut by 3 bases and J by 14 bases, with 14 bases left in between. CDR1 is DFQATT, CDR2 SNEGSKA, per germline (reference sequence). The CDR3 has 12 residues.

This clonotype showed up just a few times. An end of the junction differs from the germline gene, which may be a read error. This sequence joins TRBV4-3 and TRBJ1-1, with D perhaps TRBD1 (5 bases). The CDR3 length is 15 residues. Germline values: CDR1 LGHNA, CDR2 YSLEER. CDR3 nucleotide sequence: TGCGCCAGCAGCCAGGAGGGGCTACTGAACACTGAAGTTTTCTTT. Encoded protein: CASSQEGLLNTEVFF.

This clonotype showed up many times. This chain's CDR3 is CSVEENRGPKETQYF. CDR3 bases: TGCAGCGTTGAAGAGAACAGGGGGCCAAAAGAGACCCAGTACTTC. This chain uses TRBV29-1 with TRBJ2-5, with 9 bases lining up with TRBD1. V dropped 0 bases and J dropped 3; count of bases not matched to a gene: 5. Germline CDR1 reads SQVTM; CDR2 reads ANQGSEA. The CDR3 has 15 residues.

J is TRBJ1-1 and V is TRBV29-1; D not certain. Trimming removed 7 bases at V and 4 bases at J, with 19 bases between. This CDR3 has 14 amino acids. Germline V gene lookup returns CDR1 SQVTM and CDR2 ANQGSEA. CDR3 loop: CSARSPGLGTEAFF. The CDR3 nucleotides read TGCAGCGCCCGATCCCCTGGGCTGGGCACTGAAGCTTTCTTT.

This clonotype occurred once. The chain is built from TRBV19 and TRBJ2-5; D gene uncertain. Trimming cost V 3 bases and J 2 bases, with 7 bases left between them. The germline V gene has CDR1 LNHDA and CDR2 SQIVND (reference sequence). The CDR3 covers 13 residues. CDR3 protein: CASSIGKQETQYF. In nucleotides, the CDR3 is TGTGCCAGTAGTATTGGGAAACAAGAGACCCAGTACTTC.

The chain recombines TRBV5-6 with TRBJ2-7; D unclear. Germline CDR1 is SGHDT and CDR2 is YYEEEE. This CDR3 has 13 amino acids. V was clipped by 6 bases and J by 4 bases, with 14 bases between them. The CDR3 sequence is CASILGPAYEQYF. DNA of the CDR3: TGTGCCAGCATCCTTGGCCCAGCGTACGAGCAGTACTTC.

A note on this clonotype: Possible read error: a much larger clone is one base away. The chain has TRBV13 and TRBJ1-1, with unresolved D. V lost 6 bases and J 0 bases, leaving 11 bases between the germline ends. The CDR3 consists of 14 residues. The germline CDR1 and CDR2 sequences are PRHDT and FYEKMQ (reference sequence). CDR3 loop: CASRTVQLNTEAFF. The DNA for the CDR3 is TGTGCCAGCAGAACGGTACAGTTGAACACTGAAGCTTTCTTT.

Turning to this clonotype: This CDR3 fails to terminate in the conserved phenylalanine or tryptophan, so it likely reflects a read error. The V and J genes are TRBV11-3 and TRBJ1-1; unclear D gene. The CDR3 loop spans 13 amino acids. CDR1 and CDR2 (germline): SGHNT, YENEEA. Between the trimmed V and J ends, which lost 4 bases and 4 bases, there was a span of 10 bases. CDR3 DNA: TGTGCCAGCAGCTCAAGTCGGGGCACTGAAGCTTTCATT. This encodes CASSSSRGTEAFI.

Note on this clonotype: This may arise from a read error, as a much more abundant clone is one base away. This chain connects TRBV13 to TRBJ2-2, with D maybe TRBD2 (5 bases). In germline, CDR1 is PRHDT, CDR2 FYEKMQ (reference sequence). This CDR3 is 15 amino acids long. DNA for the CDR3: TGTGCCAGCAAGCCTTACTCCGGTGGCACCGGGGAGCTGTTATTT. Translating gives CASKPYSGGTGELLF.

About this clonotype: A much larger clone differs from this one at a single base, so this may be a read error. The V call is TRBV10-2, the J call TRBJ2-1; the D call may be TRBD1 or TRBD2 (5 bases each). The germline V gene has CDR1 WSHSY and CDR2 SAAADI. CDR3 length: 14 residues. The CDR3 loop reads CVSSEQSVGAEQFF. As DNA, the CDR3 is TGCGTCAGCAGTGAACAGTCCGTCGGGGCCGAGCAGTTCTTC.

In its sample, this clonotype was seen once. At one of its ends the junction is not consistent with the germline gene, which may arise from a read error. The CDR3 DNA follows: TGTGTCAGCAGCGCGAGACGGGGTAGCTCCTACAATGAGCAGTTCTTC. This gives the protein CVSSARRGSSYNEQFF. This chain connects TRBV11-1 to TRBJ2-1; D may be TRBD2 (5 bases). Germline CDR1 SGHAT, CDR2 FQDESV (reference sequence). The CDR3 runs to 16 residues.

The chain couples TRBV6-5 to TRBJ2-5, with D possibly matching TRBD1 (5 bases). The V and J ends lost 7 bases and 5 bases respectively, with 14 bases between them. The CDR3 extends over 13 amino acids. Germline assignment: CDR1 MNHEY and CDR2 SVGAGI. The CDR3 loop is CASNPRAVETQYF. The CDR3 DNA follows: TGTGCCAGCAATCCCAGGGCTGTCGAGACCCAGTACTTC.